The 10 T cell receptor beta chains given below trace back to one sample, sequenced in a study of blood T cell repertoires in COVID-19. Using immunoSEQ multiplex PCR, the repertoire was profiled, and TCRdb retains in-frame clones only, with some absent. The sample lists 95,000 to 150,000 clones, approximately 71% occurring once. Sample: peripheral blood. The receptors derive from a human donor in a cohort sampled during active COVID-19.

This sequence joins TRBV7-6 and TRBJ2-7, with 11 bases fitting TRBD2. The CDR3 extends over 16 amino acids. In germline, CDR1 is SGHVS, CDR2 FNYEAQ. V lost 5 bases, J lost 7 bases, and 13 bases stayed unmatched. DNA for the CDR3: TGTGCCAGCAGCCCCCGACCGGGACTAGCGGCGGGAGAGCAGTACTTC. Residues: CASSPRPGLAAGEQYF. The variable domain in full, completed from reference TRBV7-6 and TRBJ2-7, reads GAGVSQSPRYKVTKRGQDVALRCDPISGHVSLYWYRQALGQGPEFLTYFNYEAQQDKSGLPNDRFSAERPEGSISTLTIQRTEQRDSAMYRCASSPRPGLAAGEQYFGPGTRLTVT.

The rearrangement joins TRBV7-9 to TRBJ2-7, with 8 nucleotides matching TRBD2. Germline CDR1 reads SEHNR; CDR2 reads FQNEAQ (reference sequence). CDR3 length: 14 amino acids. The V and J ends lost 6 bases and 1 base, in that order; junction bases with no gene match: 5. CDR3 region: CASSSGTSSYEQYF. CDR3 coding DNA: TGTGCCAGCAGTTCCGGGACTAGTTCCTACGAGCAGTACTTC.

The genes are TRBV7-9 and TRBJ2-5; perhaps TRBD2 as D (7 bases). Germline CDR1 is SEHNR and CDR2 is FQNEAQ (reference sequence). V was shortened by 1 base and J by 5 bases, with 14 bases between the two germline ends. The CDR3 consists of 15 residues. The CDR3 loop is CASSLEWGGRETQYF. CDR3 sequence (DNA): TGTGCCAGCAGCTTAGAGTGGGGGGGCCGGGAGACCCAGTACTTC.

This chain joins TRBV4-1 and TRBJ2-6; D call uncertain. The CDR3 extends over 17 amino acids. Trimming took off 0 bases at V and 2 bases at J, with 11 bases between the two ends. The germline gives CDR1 MGHRA, CDR2 YSYEKL. The CDR3 protein is CASSQELLHTGANVLTF. The CDR3 nucleotides are TGCGCCAGCAGCCAAGAGTTATTACACACTGGGGCCAACGTCCTGACTTTC.

V and J are TRBV7-2 and TRBJ1-2; D call uncertain. V was clipped by 4 bases and J by 5 bases, with 20 bases between them. CDR3 length: 16 residues. CDR1 SGHTA and CDR2 FQGNSA come from the germline V gene. In DNA form, the CDR3 reads TGTGCCAGCAGCTACCCGGGAGGGCAAAGAGAGTATGGCTACACCTTC. Amino acids: CASSYPGGQREYGYTF. The full variable domain, rest sourced from reference TRBV7-2 and TRBJ1-2, is GAGVSQSPSNKVTEKGKDVELRCDPISGHTALYWYRQSLGQGLEFLIYFQGNSAPDKSGLPSDRFSAERTGGSVSTLTIQRTQQEDSAVYLCASSYPGGQREYGYTFGSGTRLTVV.

The rearrangement uses TRBV7-2 and TRBJ1-5; 7 bases fit TRBD1. Trimming at V came to 1 base and at J to 7 bases, leaving 7 bases not matched to a gene. Germline CDR1 and CDR2: SGHTA and FQGNSA. The CDR3 contains 15 residues. CDR3 nucleotides: TGTGCCAGCAGCTTAGACCAAACAGGGGCACAGCCCCAGCATTTT. Translated, it gives CASSLDQTGAQPQHF.

This clone was observed a handful of times. The V gene is TRBV10-1, the J gene TRBJ2-5, with TRBD1 matching 7 bases. CDR1 is WNHNN and CDR2 is SYGVQD in the germline V gene (reference sequence). J lost 5 bases, V lost 4 bases, and 7 bases had no gene match. The CDR3 has 14 amino acids. The CDR3 is CASSGGGSGETQYF. CDR3 nucleotides: TGCGCCAGCAGTGGAGGGGGCTCGGGGGAGACCCAGTACTTC.

The sample holds many counts of this clone. The chain carries TRBV10-3 and TRBJ2-1; 9 nucleotides match TRBD1. The CDR3 covers 13 residues. Trimming took 4 bases from V and 5 from J; bases not matched to a gene: 0. The germline V gene has CDR1 ENHRY and CDR2 SYGVKD. CDR3 region: CAISGQGDNEQFF. In nucleotides, the CDR3 is TGTGCCATCAGTGGACAGGGGGACAATGAGCAGTTCTTC.

The chain recombines TRBV19 with TRBJ1-1, with 10 bases lining up with TRBD1. The CDR3 covers 17 residues. In germline, CDR1 is LNHDA, CDR2 SQIVND (reference sequence). Trimming took 3 bases from V and 5 from J; bases not matched to a gene: 12. The CDR3 region has the DNA TGTGCCAGTAGTATTGGGACAGGGGAATCTCTAATAACTGAAGCTTTCTTT. This gives the protein CASSIGTGESLITEAFF.

The chain carries TRBV5-4 and TRBJ1-1; 10 nucleotides agree with TRBD1. Germline V gives CDR1 SGHNT, CDR2 YYREEE (reference sequence). The CDR3 has 13 amino acids. Germline trimming cut 3 bases from V and 4 bases from J; bases unmatched to any gene: 0. This CDR3 is CASSWTGGTEAFF. The CDR3 DNA sequence: TGTGCCAGCAGCTGGACAGGGGGCACTGAAGCTTTCTTT.